This record covers a single T cell receptor beta chain. Its antigen is not identified. A junction boundary mismatches the germline segment, possibly from a read error. Looked up from germline, CDR1 is MNHEY and CDR2 is SVGAGI. The CDR3 loop spans 13 amino acids. A J-beta primer mix and a sample-barcoded 5' primer were used in a second PCR of roughly 6 to 12 cycles. TCRdb called the 5' RACE reads again in MiXCR, with one record for every CDR3 protein. The table includes some 760,000 distinct CDR3 sequences, 25% detected once. This record comes from a study of blood T cells in healthy people across ages. Findings and caveats of the study: Leaving the PBMCs unsorted stopped any conclusive comparison of naive versus antigen-experienced cells.

The same specimen was also included in a second study, on T cells of mothers and their children.

Sequencing was performed on blood. J is TRBJ1-4 and V is TRBV6-5; D is uncertain. This clonotype was sampled from a boy aged 5-17 years in good health. CDR3 nucleotide sequence: TGTGCCAGCAGAAAATCCCGGGAGGGCGGCGAGGTTTTT. Its protein is CASRKSREGGEVF.